The rows below give T cell receptor beta chains drawn from one sample of a study of T cells in Graves' hyperthyroidism and ophthalmopathy. Each CDR3 protein is one row after TCRdb ran MiXCR on the multiplex PCR reads. The profile covers roughly 840,000 distinct CDR3 sequences, with 35% to 40% appearing a single time and roughly 8.3% taken by the ten largest. Sequenced: blood. These receptors were collected from a man younger than 35 with Graves' hyperthyroidism. Both conserved end residues are part of each CDR3. A D gene is named only where the DNA matches it firmly. The size entry is marked missing in some rows and otherwise reads once, few, many or a size class.

v_call	j_call	d_call	clone_size	cdr3_aa	cdr3_nt
TRBV2	TRBJ2-5	TRBD2	many	CASSGGDEETQYF	TGTGCCAGCAGCGGGGGGGATGAAGAGACCCAGTACTTC
TRBV7-2	TRBJ1-6	-	-	CASSQDRGRQNSPLHF	TGTGCCAGCAGCCAAGATCGAGGACGCCAAAATTCACCCCTCCACTTT
TRBV7-8	TRBJ1-5	-	many	CASSLNVMRGDQPQHF	TGTGCCAGCAGCTTGAACGTTATGCGGGGGGACCAGCCCCAGCATTTT
TRBV6-5	TRBJ1-2	TRBD1	-	CASSAQGAVYGYTF	TGTGCCAGCAGCGCGCAGGGGGCAGTCTATGGCTACACCTTC
TRBV15	TRBJ1-3	-	-	CATSRDVGPRRNTIYF	TGTGCCACCAGCAGAGATGTGGGGCCCCGCAGGAACACCATATATTTT
TRBV12-3/TRBV12-4	TRBJ1-2	-	few	CASRQGQVNYGYTF	TGTGCCAGCAGGCAGGGCCAGGTGAACTATGGCTACACCTTC
TRBV7-9	TRBJ1-5	TRBD1	-	CASSSTGLDQPQHF	TGTGCCAGCAGCTCGACAGGGTTGGATCAGCCCCAGCATTTT
TRBV6-6	TRBJ1-4	-	-	CASTRGGQSEKLFF	TGTGCCAGCACAAGAGGGGGGCAGAGTGAAAAACTGTTTTTT
TRBV19	TRBJ1-3	-	-	CASNQGPTDTIYF	TGTGCCAGTAATCAGGGCCCTACGGACACCATATATTTT
TRBV7-2	TRBJ1-1	-	-	CASSLAEETEAFF	TGTGCCAGCAGCTTAGCTGAGGAGACTGAAGCTTTCTTT
TRBV10-3	TRBJ2-6	-	many	CAISQGGSGANVLTF	TGTGCCATCAGTCAGGGGGGCTCTGGGGCCAACGTCCTGACTTTC
TRBV20-1	TRBJ2-2	-	few	CSARDGGLTGELFF	TGCAGTGCTAGAGATGGGGGCCTCACCGGGGAGCTGTTTTTT
TRBV11-1	TRBJ2-7	-	-	CASSPYRLGGSYEQYF	TGTGCCAGCAGTCCATACCGTCTCGGGGGTTCCTACGAGCAGTACTTC
TRBV2	TRBJ2-5	TRBD2	-	CAGSPPGGQETQYF	TGTGCCGGCAGCCCACCGGGAGGCCAAGAGACCCAGTACTTC
TRBV7-9	TRBJ1-6	TRBD1	-	CASSPLSSGQGRVSPLHF	TGTGCCAGCAGCCCGCTCTCTTCCGGACAGGGACGAGTATCACCCCTCCACTTT
TRBV9	TRBJ1-3	-	-	CASSGLNRELNTIYF	TGTGCCAGCAGCGGCCTCAACAGGGAATTGAACACCATATATTTT
TRBV7-2	TRBJ2-5	-	few	CASSYRALGTQYF	TGCGCCAGCAGCTACAGGGCTCTAGGGACCCAGTACTTC
TRBV5-6	TRBJ1-5	TRBD1	-	CASSLGGGQTHQPQHF	TGTGCCAGCAGCTTGGGGGGGGGACAGACACATCAGCCCCAGCATTTT
TRBV7-3	TRBJ2-2	-	few	CASGSSLGELFF	TGTGCCAGCGGATCTAGCCTCGGGGAGCTGTTTTTT
TRBV10-3	TRBJ2-7	TRBD1	-	CASSPPKGQGPYEQYF	TGTGCCAGCTCACCACCGAAGGGACAGGGTCCCTACGAGCAGTACTTC
TRBV6-1	TRBJ1-1	-	few	CASSAPQGAEAFF	TGTGCCAGCAGTGCCCCACAGGGTGCGGAAGCTTTCTTT
TRBV12-3/TRBV12-4	TRBJ1-2	TRBD1	-	CASSMLSGGDVGYTF	TGTGCCAGCAGTATGCTATCAGGGGGCGACGTTGGCTACACCTTC
TRBV24-1	TRBJ1-5	-	many	CATARNSNQPQHF	TGTGCCACCGCCCGTAATAGCAATCAGCCCCAGCATTTT
TRBV2	TRBJ1-2	-	-	CASTAGSGGYTF	TGTGCCAGCACTGCAGGGTCGGGGGGCTACACCTTC
TRBV7-2	TRBJ1-1	-	few	CASSLAGGIEAFF	TGTGCCAGCAGCTTAGCCGGGGGTATTGAAGCTTTCTTT
TRBV7-8	TRBJ2-7	TRBD1	-	CASSQRQGHPYEQYF	TGCGCCAGCAGCCAGCGACAGGGGCACCCCTACGAGCAGTACTTC
TRBV2	TRBJ1-2	-	-	CARSGTSAYGGGYTF	TGTGCCAGGTCCGGGACTAGCGCCTACGGGGGGGGCTACACCTTC
TRBV20-1	TRBJ1-5	-	many	CSATLQTARSQHF	TGCAGTGCTACCCTTCAGACCGCCCGGTCCCAGCATTTT
TRBV19	TRBJ1-5	-	-	CASSNRTARNSNQPQHF	TGTGCCAGTAGTAATCGGACCGCCCGAAATAGCAATCAGCCCCAGCATTTT
TRBV2	TRBJ2-7	-	-	CASRGGADEQYF	TGTGCCTCCCGAGGGGGGGCCGACGAGCAGTACTTC
TRBV9	TRBJ1-2	-	-	CASSVGGSMDYGYTF	TGTGCCAGCAGCGTAGGGGGCTCAATGGACTATGGCTACACCTTC
TRBV10-2	TRBJ2-7	-	-	CASSEPSRAIYEQYF	TGCGCCAGCAGTGAGCCTTCCAGGGCTATATACGAGCAGTACTTC
TRBV20-1	TRBJ1-5	TRBD1	-	CSAGGQANQPQHF	TGCAGTGCCGGGGGACAGGCAAATCAGCCCCAGCATTTT
TRBV29-1	TRBJ1-2	TRBD1	-	CSEQGETDLYGYTF	TGCAGCGAACAGGGGGAAACCGACCTGTATGGCTACACCTTC
TRBV7-9	TRBJ1-4	TRBD1	-	CASSADRETNEKLFF	TGTGCCAGCAGCGCGGACAGGGAGACTAATGAAAAACTGTTTTTT
TRBV19	TRBJ2-7	-	once	CASSPEPDSSYEQYF	TGTGCCAGCAGCCCGGAGCCGGACTCCTCCTACGAGCAGTACTTC
TRBV9	TRBJ1-1	-	many	CASSNYTHTEAFF	TGTGCCAGCAGCAACTACACGCACACTGAAGCTTTCTTT
TRBV9	TRBJ1-1	-	-	CVSSAWRNTEAFF	TGTGTCAGCAGTGCGTGGAGGAACACTGAAGCTTTCTTT
TRBV20-1	TRBJ2-2	-	-	CSARDKRSTGELFF	TGCAGTGCTAGAGATAAACGGAGCACCGGGGAGCTGTTTTTT
TRBV29-1	TRBJ2-1	-	-	CSGYRVGDEQFF	TGCAGCGGGTACAGGGTGGGCGATGAGCAGTTCTTC
TRBV7-8	TRBJ1-4	TRBD1	many	CASSLGPRQGLSEKLFF	TGTGCCAGCAGCTTAGGCCCACGACAGGGCTTGAGTGAAAAACTGTTTTTT
TRBV24-1	TRBJ2-3	TRBD1	once	CATSDTPGQGSTDTQYF	TGTGCCACCAGTGATACCCCGGGACAGGGTAGCACAGATACGCAGTATTTT
TRBV25-1	TRBJ2-7	TRBD1	few	CASSASPGQGVYEQYF	TGTGCCAGCAGTGCTAGCCCCGGACAGGGGGTCTACGAGCAGTACTTC
TRBV19	TRBJ1-1	TRBD1	few	CASSISGDSEAFF	TGTGCCAGTAGTATCTCTGGGGACAGTGAAGCTTTCTTT
TRBV29-1	TRBJ2-7	-	-	CTLGGDSYEQYF	TGCACCCTAGGGGGGGACTCCTACGAGCAGTACTTC
TRBV9	TRBJ1-3	-	many	CASSPLGGSGNTIYF	TGTGCCAGCAGCCCTTTAGGAGGTTCTGGAAACACCATATATTTT
TRBV12-3/TRBV12-4	TRBJ1-1	-	many	CASSDRSVAEAFF	TGTGCCAGCAGTGACAGGTCGGTGGCTGAAGCTTTCTTT
TRBV29-1	TRBJ2-7	TRBD2	-	CSVEVGGGADEQYF	TGCAGCGTTGAAGTGGGCGGGGGGGCCGACGAGCAGTACTTC
TRBV10-3	TRBJ2-7	TRBD2	few	CAISGDKLAGEGYEQYF	TGTGCCATCAGTGGAGATAAACTAGCGGGGGAAGGATACGAGCAGTACTTC
TRBV10-2	TRBJ1-1	-	-	CVRPQGNTEAFF	TGCGTCAGACCACAGGGGAACACTGAAGCTTTCTTT
TRBV10-2	TRBJ1-1	-	-	CASSEYECTEAFF	TGCGCCAGCAGTGAGTACGAGTGCACTGAAGCTTTCTTT
TRBV2	TRBJ2-2	-	-	CASSGGLANTGELFF	TGTGCCAGCAGTGGGGGACTCGCGAACACCGGGGAGCTGTTTTTT
TRBV5-1	TRBJ1-1	-	-	CASSPRGGQDTEAFF	TGCGCCAGCAGCCCCCGGGGGGGGCAAGACACTGAAGCTTTCTTT